What follows is one TCR beta chain and its context. There is no known antigen for this receptor. Base qualities were left out, and no much larger clone turns up one base away. The library was prepared using the immunoSEQ multiplex PCR assay. Per the source publication's procedure: To diagnose cytomegalovirus status from the catalog of TCR beta chain sequences, a statistical classification framework was built. In its TCRdb copy, this immuneACCESS table keeps in-frame sequences only and misses some clones. Where compared with another copy, unresolved V genes explain less than half of these, and the others have no known cause. V and J calls and clone size are as listed in that table; D and trimming were resolved from the DNA. In all, the sample holds approximately 140,000 clones, and 85% to 90% of those were seen once. The ten top clones hold about 7.9% of the sample. The data belong to a study of cytomegalovirus exposure and HLA in healthy donors (dated by TCRdb to 2016 to 2017). Some background on the complete study: The 650 to 800 repertoires of the first cohort and the 95 to 150 validation repertoires were produced on the same platform, according to a later analysis. The study aimed to test whether cataloging public T cell receptors could reveal signatures of past pathogen exposure. In addition to the first cohort of roughly 700 subjects, a separate validation cohort of 130 or so different subjects was used. The study combined high-throughput TCR immunosequencing, statistical association of individual TCRs with disease status, and machine learning to predict cytomegalovirus infection status.

There are 15 amino acids in the CDR3, from cysteine to phenylalanine inclusive. Here the CDR3 DNA is all that survives: 45 bases in frame from base 1. CDR1 and CDR2, per the germline V gene, are SGHRS and YFSETQ. After removal of 3 bases from V and 7 bases from J, the junction retains 5 bases not matched to a gene. Overall study outcomes, separate from this receptor: All 110 or so repertoires were used to score co-occurrence in the validation cohort in a later analysis, because that analysis had no HLA typing for the cohort. In vitro tests confirmed that three of the cytomegalovirus-associated TCR beta chains recognize cytomegalovirus antigens. Across donors, most TCR sequences were observed very rarely, whereas some public TCRs were present in many individuals. In the study, approximately 160 TCR beta chains were listed as associated with cytomegalovirus. In both the original and validation cohorts, the classifier was reported to diagnose cytomegalovirus status with high specificity and sensitivity. The authors suggested that the approach could potentially be extended to other disease states and immunological phenotypes. Of the cluster scores, approximately 94% were above 0 in a later analysis, which found that TCRs clustered in the first cohort also tended to co-occur in the 120 validation repertoires.

The donors belonged to the validation cohort of approximately 130 subjects, which was separate from the roughly 670-subject first cohort. Sequenced: PBMCs. The source of this sequence is a woman aged 18 to 35 in good health and CMV-seropositive. The sequence is built from TRBV5-1 and TRBJ2-1; 12 central nucleotides agree with TRBD2. At the DNA level, the sequence is TGCGCCAGCAGCTCGGGACTAGCGGGCATTAATGAGCAGTTCTTC. Its amino acids are CASSSGLAGINEQFF.